The source of this T cell receptor beta chain is a study of blood T cell repertoires in COVID-19. Using immunoSEQ multiplex PCR, the repertoire was profiled, and TCRdb retains in-frame clones only, with some absent. The sample lists about 150,000 clones, less than 90% occurring once. Sequencing was done on a sample of peripheral blood. The origin of this receptor is a woman between 65 and 79 years old with acute or convalescent COVID-19.

The CDR3 DNA sequence: TGTGCCAGCTCACCCCGGAGCGGCCAAGAGACCCAGTACTTC. This sequence encodes CASSPRSGQETQYF. The chain has TRBV18 and TRBJ2-5; tentatively, D is TRBD2 (5 bases). The V and J ends lost 3 bases and 1 base respectively, with 9 bases between them. Looked up from germline, CDR1 is KGHSH and CDR2 is LQKENI. This CDR3 is 14 amino acids long. Using reference TRBV18 and TRBJ2-5 for the parts outside the CDR3, the full variable domain is NAGVMQNPRHLVRRRGQEARLRCSPMKGHSHVYWYRQLPEEGLKFMVYLQKENIIDESGMPKERFSAEFPKEGPSILRIQQVVRGDSAAYFCASSPRSGQETQYFGPGTRLLVL.